This T cell receptor (beta chain) was sequenced in a study of OX40 agonist ivuxolimab in advanced cancers. This CDR3 is built from 13 residues. Germline V lookup: CDR1 SGHVS, CDR2 FNYEAQ. Trimming cost V 3 bases and J 1 base, with 4 bases left between them. This clone was recorded a few times. Profiled with immunoSEQ multiplex PCR; TCRdb holds only in-frame clones, not every one. The sample consists of about 28,000 clones, 80% to 85% of them appearing once. This specimen was CD4+ or CD8+ T cells sorted from blood, taken in a trial of the OX40 agonist ivuxolimab. The chain employs TRBV7-6 and TRBJ1-3; D gene ambiguous. The sequence derives from an adult with an advanced solid tumor such as melanoma, head and neck, liver or kidney cancer. The CDR3 sequence: CASSLRSGNTIYF. The DNA for the CDR3 is TGTGCCAGCAGCTTGCGGTCTGGAAACACCATATATTTT.